Listed below are T cell receptor beta chains from one sample, sequenced in a study of molecular identifiers for immune sequencing clone quantification. From the PCR reads, TCRdb called clonotypes with MiXCR, one entry per CDR3 protein. The sample yields about 630,000 distinct CDR3 sequences, over 25% seen once. Sequenced sample: naive CD8+ T cells from blood, with Jurkat cell RNA spiked in. These receptor sequences come from a human donor in good health. Some libraries in this study had Jurkat cell RNA spiked in. The CDR3 runs from the conserved cysteine through the conserved F or W. D genes are given only for firm matches. Clone size is stated in some rows and not others, as once, few, many or a class when expanded.

clone_size	v_call	d_call	j_call	cdr3_aa	cdr3_nt
few	TRBV4-2	NA	TRBJ2-1	CASSQPPADEQFF	TGTGCCAGCAGCCAGCCCCCTGCCGATGAGCAGTTCTTC
NA	TRBV20-1	TRBD1	TRBJ2-7	CSARDGTANTYEQYF	TGCAGTGCTAGAGATGGGACAGCCAATACCTACGAGCAGTACTTC
many	TRBV4-3	NA	TRBJ1-5	CASSQERNQPQHF	TGCGCCAGCAGCCAAGAGCGAAATCAGCCCCAGCATTTT
NA	TRBV6-2/TRBV6-3	NA	TRBJ1-1	CASSYIWRDTEAFF	TGTGCCAGCAGTTACATCTGGCGGGACACTGAAGCTTTCTTT
many	TRBV7-9	NA	TRBJ2-5	CASSGLGETQYF	TGTGCCAGCAGCGGATTAGGGGAGACCCAGTACTTC
few	TRBV20-1	TRBD2	TRBJ2-3	CSARVSLADPTDTQYF	TGCAGTGCTAGAGTTTCACTAGCGGACCCCACAGATACGCAGTATTTT
few	TRBV27	TRBD2	TRBJ2-7	CASSPLGTSGSVDEQYF	TGTGCCAGCAGTCCCTTAGGGACTAGCGGGAGTGTCGACGAGCAGTACTTC
few	TRBV28	NA	TRBJ2-6	CASSSPFLPSGANVLTF	TGTGCCAGCAGTTCCCCGTTTCTCCCGTCTGGGGCCAACGTCCTGACTTTC
many	TRBV29-1	NA	TRBJ2-7	CSGGAGDEQYF	TGCAGCGGGGGGGCCGGCGACGAGCAGTACTTC
NA	TRBV2	NA	TRBJ2-7	CASRGEYEQYF	TGTGCCAGCAGGGGAGAGTACGAGCAGTACTTC
many	TRBV4-3	TRBD2	TRBJ2-7	CASSQGTSGYEQYF	TGCGCCAGCAGCCAAGGGACTAGCGGCTACGAGCAGTACTTC
many	TRBV7-2	TRBD1	TRBJ1-5	CASSSWTGNSNQPQHF	TGTGCCAGCAGCTCTTGGACAGGGAATAGCAATCAGCCCCAGCATTTT
NA	TRBV4-3	NA	TRBJ2-1	CASSQVGRTREQFF	TGCGCCAGCAGCCAAGTTGGACGAACGCGAGAGCAGTTCTTC
few	TRBV19	NA	TRBJ1-1	CASRALLQVNTEAFF	TGTGCCAGTAGGGCCCTCCTGCAGGTGAACACTGAAGCTTTCTTT
NA	TRBV7-9	NA	TRBJ2-7	CAGSQGGGTEQYF	TGTGCCGGCAGCCAAGGTGGCGGGACCGAGCAGTACTTC
NA	TRBV9	NA	TRBJ2-1	CASTVWDANNEQFF	TGTGCCAGCACCGTATGGGACGCCAACAATGAGCAGTTCTTC
many	TRBV11-2	TRBD2	TRBJ2-3	CASSYGLAGVADTQYF	TGTGCCAGCAGTTACGGACTAGCGGGAGTGGCAGATACGCAGTATTTT
many	TRBV30	NA	TRBJ1-1	CAWSVQMNTEAFF	TGTGCCTGGAGTGTACAGATGAACACTGAAGCTTTCTTT
many	TRBV9	TRBD2	TRBJ2-2	CASSTRTSGRAGELFF	TGTGCCAGCAGCACGCGGACTAGCGGGAGAGCCGGGGAGCTGTTTTTT
few	TRBV4-3	NA	TRBJ2-1	CASSQERTIYNEQFF	TGCGCCAGCAGCCAAGAACGTACGATCTACAATGAGCAGTTCTTC
few	TRBV7-9	NA	TRBJ2-7	CASSPRTDAYEQYF	TGTGCCAGCAGCCCAAGGACGGACGCCTACGAGCAGTACTTC
few	TRBV4-1	TRBD2	TRBJ2-3	CASSQLPTSGGADTQYF	TGCGCCAGCAGCCAATTACCGACTAGCGGGGGGGCAGATACGCAGTATTTT
few	TRBV19	TRBD2	TRBJ2-1	CASTVSTSGLHNEQFF	TGTGCCAGTACGGTTTCGACTAGCGGCCTCCACAATGAGCAGTTCTTC
many	TRBV28	TRBD2	TRBJ2-3	CASSLLAGGTTDTQYF	TGTGCCAGCAGTTTACTAGCGGGAGGGACCACAGATACGCAGTATTTT
NA	TRBV4-3	NA	TRBJ2-7	CASSQDLAGGSNAQYF	TGCGCCAGCAGCCAAGATCTCGCAGGGGGGTCCAACGCGCAGTACTTC
NA	TRBV12-3/TRBV12-4	NA	TRBJ2-3	CASSPDRAKEYF	TGTGCCAGCAGTCCGGACCGTGCAAAGGAGTATTTT
few	TRBV4-1	NA	TRBJ1-3	CASSRQMRDNTIYF	TGCGCCAGCAGCCGCCAGATGAGGGACAACACCATATATTTT
few	TRBV12-3/TRBV12-4	NA	TRBJ1-2	CAGSSPAGDYTF	TGTGCCGGCAGTTCCCCCGCGGGTGACTACACCTTC